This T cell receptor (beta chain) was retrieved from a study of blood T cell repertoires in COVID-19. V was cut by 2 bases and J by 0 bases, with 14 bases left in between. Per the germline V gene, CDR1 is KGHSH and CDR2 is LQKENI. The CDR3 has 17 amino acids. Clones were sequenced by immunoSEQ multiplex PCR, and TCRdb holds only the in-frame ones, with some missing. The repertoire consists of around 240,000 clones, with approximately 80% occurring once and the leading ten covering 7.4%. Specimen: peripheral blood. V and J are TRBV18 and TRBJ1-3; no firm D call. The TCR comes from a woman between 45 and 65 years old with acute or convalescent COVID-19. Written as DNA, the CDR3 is TGTGCCAGCTCACCAAGTCTTGCAGAGGTCTCTGGAAACACCATATATTTT. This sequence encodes CASSPSLAEVSGNTIYF.